Below, 19 T cell receptor beta chains from the same sample are listed, as sequenced in a study of patients and donors after allogeneic stem cell transplantation (TCRdb year 2020). Library prep was done by RT-PCR. TCRdb shows the sequencer as NextSeq 550. The public reads were run again by TCRdb, first through fastp at Q25 and then through MiXCR, and only productive beta chains were kept. When rows share a CDR3 protein, they turn into one entry using the most common DNA and genes. This sample gives roughly 940,000 distinct CDR3 sequences in total; around 17% of them show up just once. The ten largest clones capture roughly 6.4% of the sample. The specimen sequenced was blood, either unsorted or a sorted T cell fraction (not recorded which). These TCRs come from a human donor who was either an allogeneic HSCT recipient or a stem cell or donor lymphocyte infusion donor (not recorded which). It is not recorded whose cells these are; they may come from a transplant donor.

The gene calls are TRBV30 and TRBJ1-1; D not certain. This CDR3 spans 11 amino acids. Per the germline V gene, CDR1 is GTSNPN and CDR2 is SVGIG (reference sequence). The ends were cut back, 1 base at V and 6 bases at J, with 6 bases in the middle. The CDR3 sequence: CAWSALPEAFF. The DNA of the CDR3 is TGTGCCTGGAGTGCGCTCCCTGAAGCTTTCTTT.

V usage is TRBV24-1 and J usage is TRBJ1-5, with TRBD1 as a possible D gene (5 bases). Germline CDR1 and CDR2: KGHDR and SFDVKD. This CDR3 spans 15 amino acids. Trimming took 5 bases from V and 0 from J, leaving 10 bases between them. CDR3 nucleotide sequence: TGTGCCACCAGTGGGGCACAGGATAGCAATCAGCCCCAGCATTTT. Its protein product is CATSGAQDSNQPQHF.

This clonotype was observed many times. The chain carries TRBV12-3 or TRBV12-4 and TRBJ1-2; D possibly corresponds to TRBD1 (6 bases). The CDR3 extends over 14 amino acids. V lost 7 bases and J 5 bases, leaving 17 bases between the germline ends. CDR3 amino acids: CASTYDRRAYGYTF. For the CDR3, the DNA is TGTGCCAGCACCTATGACAGGAGGGCTTATGGCTACACCTTC.

This chain connects TRBV29-1 to TRBJ2-7; TRBD1 aligns across 7 bases. The CDR3 runs 13 residues. V dropped 2 bases and J dropped 2; count of bases not matched to a gene: 3. The germline V gene has CDR1 SQVTM and CDR2 ANQGSEA. The CDR3: CSVERGTAYEQYF. DNA for the CDR3: TGCAGCGTTGAAAGGGGGACAGCCTACGAGCAGTACTTC.

The V gene is TRBV29-1, the J gene TRBJ1-2, with 8 nucleotides matching TRBD1. The trim removed 0 bases at V and 4 bases at J, leaving 7 bases unmatched. This CDR3 is built from 15 residues. CDR1 SQVTM and CDR2 ANQGSEA come from the germline V gene. As DNA, the CDR3 is TGCAGCGTTGAAGATTTGGGGACAGGAGGCTATGGCTACACCTTC. Translation: CSVEDLGTGGYGYTF.

This chain connects TRBV14 to TRBJ2-1; TRBD2 matches at 11 bases. This CDR3 contains 17 residues. V lost 2 bases to trimming and J lost 1 base; unmatched junction nucleotides: 4. The germline CDR1 and CDR2 sequences are SGHDN and FVKESK. This CDR3 reads CASSQNLAGGSYNEQFF. The CDR3 region has the DNA TGTGCCAGCAGCCAAAACCTAGCGGGGGGTTCCTACAATGAGCAGTTCTTC.

The V call is TRBV6-5, the J call TRBJ1-1, with 7 positions matching TRBD1. With V trimmed by 0 bases and J by 6 bases, 4 bases remained unmatched. This CDR3 is 14 amino acids long. Germline V CDR1 and CDR2: MNHEY, SVGAGI. The CDR3 reads CASSYSRGKSEAFF. CDR3 bases: TGTGCCAGCAGTTACTCCAGGGGGAAGTCTGAAGCTTTCTTT.

This clonotype was found a few times. The chain has TRBV6-1 and TRBJ2-3; TRBD2 might be the D (6 bases). Germline assignment: CDR1 MNHNS and CDR2 SASEGT. Between the trimmed V and J ends, which lost 6 bases and 0 bases, there was a span of 13 bases. This CDR3 is built from 15 residues. This CDR3 is CASSPWRASTDTQYF. CDR3 sequence (DNA): TGTGCCAGCAGCCCCTGGAGGGCTAGCACAGATACGCAGTATTTT.

The chain uses TRBV11-1 and TRBJ1-3; no firm D call. The germline V gene encodes CDR1 SGHAT and CDR2 FQDESV (reference sequence). Trimming removed 3 bases at V and 4 bases at J, with 22 bases between. The CDR3 has 18 amino acids. The CDR3 DNA sequence: TGTGCCAGCAGCTTCTCAGTAGCGCTCACGGTCGAAGGAAACACCATATATTTT. Protein product: CASSFSVALTVEGNTIYF.

The chain uses TRBV6-5 and TRBJ2-3; D is possibly TRBD1 or TRBD2 (5 bases each). There are 16 residues in the CDR3. Germline V gene data show CDR1 as MNHEY and CDR2 as SVGAGI. V shed 4 bases and J shed 0 bases, with 14 bases lying between them. The CDR3 DNA follows: TGTGCCAGCAGTTCCACTAGGGGCCGTAGCACAGATACGCAGTATTTT. Amino acid sequence: CASSSTRGRSTDTQYF.

V is TRBV30 and J is TRBJ2-3; TRBD2 is a possible D gene (5 bases). This CDR3 is 15 amino acids long. The V gene lost 2 bases and the J gene lost 0 bases, with 12 bases spanning the gap. Germline-derived CDR1 and CDR2 are GTSNPN and SVGIG (reference sequence). The CDR3 sequence is CAWSRGSDSTDTQYF. CDR3 DNA sequence: TGTGCCTGGAGTCGCGGGTCCGATAGCACAGATACGCAGTATTTT.

This chain joins TRBV9 and TRBJ2-5; D is possibly TRBD1 or TRBD2 (5 bases each). CDR3 length: 15 residues. The V end was cut by 0 bases, the J end by 2 bases, with 11 bases between. The V gene's germline CDR1 is SGDLS and CDR2 YYNGEE. CDR3: CASSVALRGQETQYF. The CDR3 nucleotides read TGTGCCAGCAGCGTAGCTCTGAGGGGACAAGAGACCCAGTACTTC.

The chain links TRBV6-5 to TRBJ1-1, with no clear D. CDR1 and CDR2 from the germline V gene are MNHEY and SVGAGI. The CDR3 runs 14 residues. Trimming removed 1 base from V and 7 bases from J, with 13 bases in between. CDR3: CASSYWGVGDEAFF. The DNA of the CDR3 is TGTGCCAGCAGTTACTGGGGAGTTGGGGATGAAGCTTTCTTT.

This chain joins TRBV27 and TRBJ2-7, with a possible D match to TRBD2 (6 bases). Trimming removed 2 bases from V and 2 bases from J, with 10 bases in between. In germline, CDR1 is MNHEY, CDR2 SMNVEV (reference sequence). The CDR3 consists of 14 residues. In DNA form, the CDR3 reads TGTGCCAGCAGTTTACAGCGGGTCACCTACGAGCAGTACTTC. This sequence encodes CASSLQRVTYEQYF.

This clonotype was seen more than once but under ten times. The rearrangement joins TRBV15 to TRBJ1-5; no firm D call. The CDR3 spans 14 residues. V shed 1 base and J shed 7 bases, with 11 bases lying between them. The germline gives CDR1 LNHNV, CDR2 YYDKDF (reference sequence). The CDR3 DNA reads as TGTGCCACCAGCAGAGGGGCCCCCGGCCAGCCCCAGCATTTT. Its translation: CATSRGAPGQPQHF. Supplemented by reference TRBV15 and TRBJ1-5, the full variable domain reads DAMVIQNPRYQVTQFGKPVTLSCSQTLNHNVMYWYQQKSSQAPKLLFHYYDKDFNNEADTPDNFQSRRPNTSFCFLDIRSPGLGDTAMYLCATSRGAPGQPQHFGDGTRLSIL.

This chain links TRBV7-2 with TRBJ2-3; D is unresolved. Germline V gene lookup returns CDR1 SGHTA and CDR2 FQGNSA. The germline V and J ends were trimmed by 5 bases and 6 bases, with 15 bases remaining between them. CDR3 length equals 14 residues. CDR3 nucleotides: TGTGCCAGCAGCCTGACTCACTCTGCGGATACGCAGTATTTT. Protein: CASSLTHSADTQYF.

Here the CDR3 DNA reads TGTGCCTGGACTAGCGGGGGAAAGGGGACATATGAGCAGTTCTTC. Translation: CAWTSGGKGTYEQFF. The chain has TRBV30 and TRBJ2-1; 10 positions agree with TRBD2. The CDR3 has 15 amino acids. V dropped 4 bases and J dropped 8; count of bases not matched to a gene: 11. The germline gives CDR1 GTSNPN, CDR2 SVGIG (reference sequence).

The rearrangement links TRBV4-2 to TRBJ2-1, with 11 nucleotides matching TRBD2. CDR1 is LGHNA and CDR2 is YNFKEQ in the germline V gene. After removal of 4 bases from V and 7 bases from J, the junction contained 12 bases not matched to a gene. The CDR3 length is 17 residues. CDR3 region: CASSLWVASGGYNEQFF. As DNA, the CDR3 is TGTGCCAGCAGCCTCTGGGTGGCTAGCGGGGGGTATAATGAGCAGTTCTTC.

The chain couples TRBV4-3 to TRBJ2-1, with TRBD2 identical over 9 bases. The J segment lost 6 bases and the V segment lost 0 bases, leaving 9 bases of the junction unmatched. CDR3 length equals 17 residues. The germline V gene encodes CDR1 LGHNA and CDR2 YSLEER. This chain's CDR3 is CASSQELLAGNPNEQFF. Here the CDR3 DNA reads TGCGCCAGCAGCCAAGAACTGCTAGCGGGGAACCCCAATGAGCAGTTCTTC.